This T cell receptor beta chain was sequenced during a study of T cell changes during pregnancy in multiple sclerosis (dated by TCRdb to between 2018 and 2020). With regard to the full study: Changes in the T cell repertoire over the course of pregnancy were examined in this study in women with multiple sclerosis.

The V end loses 5 bases and the J end loses 0 bases, and a stretch of 12 bases separates them. The germline V gene encodes CDR1 SGHNT and CDR2 YYREEE (reference sequence). Reading from cysteine to phenylalanine, the CDR3 counts 16 amino acids. CDR3 DNA is the only sequence kept; it has 48 bases, read in frame from the first base. Libraries were constructed by the immunoSEQ multiplex PCR assay. Here the immuneACCESS table is served through TCRdb, limited to in-frame sequences with V and J called. Missing clones are a known gap in these copies; in checked studies unresolved V genes cover under half, and the rest lacks a known reason. The sample data list over 65,000 clones, and around 93% of these were observed just once. The ten largest make up around 1.8% of the sample. Regarding this clone: Its antigen specificity is not known. The input lacks base qualities; no much larger clone sits a single base away.

Sequences were derived from peripheral blood, sampled in the first trimester of pregnancy. The sequence links TRBV5-4 to TRBJ1-6; a weak D assignment points to TRBD1 (6 bases agree). This TCR came from a female donor in good health, enrolled as a control in a pregnancy study. The DNA sequence is as follows: TGTGCCAGCAGAGTATCAGGGGTCTCCTATAATTCACCCCTCCACTTT. Translation gives CASRVSGVSYNSPLHF.